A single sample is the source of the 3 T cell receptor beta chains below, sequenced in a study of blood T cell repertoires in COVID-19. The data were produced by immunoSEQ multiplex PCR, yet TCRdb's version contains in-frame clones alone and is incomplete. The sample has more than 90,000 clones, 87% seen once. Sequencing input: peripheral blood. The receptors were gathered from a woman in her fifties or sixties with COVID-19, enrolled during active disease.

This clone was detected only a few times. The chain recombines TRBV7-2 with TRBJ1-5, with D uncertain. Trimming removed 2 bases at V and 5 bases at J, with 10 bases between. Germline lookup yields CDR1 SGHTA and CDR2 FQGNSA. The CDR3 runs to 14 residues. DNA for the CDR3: TGTGCCAGCAGCTTACTAGGAGTCCATCAGCCCCAGCATTTT. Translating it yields CASSLLGVHQPQHF.

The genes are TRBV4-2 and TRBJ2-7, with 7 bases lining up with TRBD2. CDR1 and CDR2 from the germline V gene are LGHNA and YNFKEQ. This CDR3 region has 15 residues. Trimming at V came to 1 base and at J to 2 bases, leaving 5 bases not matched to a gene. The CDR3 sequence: CASSQVLAEPYEQYF. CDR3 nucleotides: TGTGCCAGCAGCCAAGTTCTAGCGGAACCCTACGAGCAGTACTTC.

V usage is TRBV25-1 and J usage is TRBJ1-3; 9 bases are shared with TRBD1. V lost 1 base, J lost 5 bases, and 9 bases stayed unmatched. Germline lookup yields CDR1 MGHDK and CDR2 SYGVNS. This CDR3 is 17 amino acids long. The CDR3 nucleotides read TGTGCCAGCAGTGAATTTGAGGACAGGGGTCTCCGAAACACCATATATTTT. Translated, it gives CASSEFEDRGLRNTIYF.